A selection of T cell receptor beta chains follows, all from one sample in a study of blood T cell repertoires in COVID-19. Clones were read by immunoSEQ multiplex PCR, and TCRdb kept only the in-frame ones, dropping some. The sample has 470,000 or so clones, approximately 90% seen once. Sequencing was performed on peripheral blood. The source of these receptors is a woman in her 30s with acute or convalescent COVID-19. The CDR3 runs from the conserved cysteine through the conserved F or W. A D gene is named only where the DNA matches it firmly. The size of a clone is reported for some rows only, either as once, few or many, or as a class for expanded clones.

v_gene: TRBV4-1
d_gene: .
j_gene: TRBJ2-1
abundance: once
CDR3nt: TGCGCCAGCAGCCAAGATGGGGCGGGATGGGAGCAGTTCTTC
CDR3aa: CASSQDGAGWEQFF

v_gene: TRBV6-5
d_gene: TRBD1
j_gene: TRBJ2-3
abundance: .
CDR3nt: TGTGCCAGCAGGGACAGGGGGCTCACAGATACGCAGTATTTT
CDR3aa: CASRDRGLTDTQYF

v_gene: TRBV28
d_gene: .
j_gene: TRBJ2-7
abundance: .
CDR3nt: TGTGCCAGCAGCCGACAGAGGTTTACCTACGAGCAGTACTTC
CDR3aa: CASSRQRFTYEQYF

v_gene: TRBV7-3
d_gene: TRBD1
j_gene: TRBJ2-1
abundance: .
CDR3nt: TGTGCCAGCAGCGCTGACGCCGGGACAGGGGGCAATGAGCAGTTCTTC
CDR3aa: CASSADAGTGGNEQFF

v_gene: TRBV18
d_gene: .
j_gene: TRBJ1-1
abundance: .
CDR3nt: TGTGCCAGCTCACAGGGGCAGGGCACTGAAGCTTTCTTT
CDR3aa: CASSQGQGTEAFF

v_gene: TRBV2
d_gene: .
j_gene: TRBJ2-3
abundance: .
CDR3nt: TGTGCCAGCAGTGCCCCCCCGGGCAGGGCAACTAGCACAGATACGCAGTATTTT
CDR3aa: CASSAPPGRATSTDTQYF

v_gene: TRBV7-2
d_gene: .
j_gene: TRBJ1-1
abundance: once
CDR3nt: TGTGCCAGCAGCTTAGGGCGGGGGGTTTATCGCACTGAAGCTTTCTTT
CDR3aa: CASSLGRGVYRTEAFF

v_gene: TRBV28
d_gene: TRBD2
j_gene: TRBJ2-5
abundance: .
CDR3nt: TGTGCCAGCAGTTTTGGAGCGGGGCAAGAGACCCAGTACTTC
CDR3aa: CASSFGAGQETQYF

v_gene: TRBV6-5
d_gene: .
j_gene: TRBJ2-2
abundance: .
CDR3nt: TGTGCCAGCAGTTGGACAGCAAACACCGGGGAGCTGTTTTTT
CDR3aa: CASSWTANTGELFF

v_gene: TRBV30
d_gene: .
j_gene: TRBJ1-3
abundance: .
CDR3nt: TGTGCCTGGGTCGTCCGAAACACCATATATTTT
CDR3aa: CAWVVRNTIYF

v_gene: TRBV28
d_gene: TRBD1
j_gene: TRBJ2-7
abundance: .
CDR3nt: TGTGCCAGCAGGGGGACAGGCCTATACGAGCAGTACTTC
CDR3aa: CASRGTGLYEQYF

v_gene: TRBV7-2
d_gene: .
j_gene: TRBJ2-5
abundance: .
CDR3nt: TGTGCCAGCAGCTTAGGGGGAGGACAAGAGACCCAGTACTTC
CDR3aa: CASSLGGGQETQYF

v_gene: TRBV10-3
d_gene: .
j_gene: TRBJ1-1
abundance: .
CDR3nt: TGTGCCATCAAAGCGGGGGTGCTCTCGATGAACACTGAAGCTTTCTTT
CDR3aa: CAIKAGVLSMNTEAFF

v_gene: TRBV18
d_gene: TRBD1
j_gene: TRBJ2-2
abundance: .
CDR3nt: TGTGCCAGCTCACCGGGACAGGCGTTCGGGGAGCTGTTTTTT
CDR3aa: CASSPGQAFGELFF

v_gene: TRBV6-6
d_gene: TRBD2
j_gene: TRBJ2-7
abundance: .
CDR3nt: TGTGCCAGCAGACGAAGGAGCCGGGTAGCGGGGGCATACGAGCAGTACTTC
CDR3aa: CASRRRSRVAGAYEQYF

v_gene: TRBV5-6
d_gene: .
j_gene: TRBJ1-1
abundance: .
CDR3nt: TGTGCCAGCAGCCCCGTAACAGGGAGTTCCACTGAAGCTTTCTTT
CDR3aa: CASSPVTGSSTEAFF